This T cell receptor beta chain was retrieved from a study of shared clonotypes between healthy human individuals. The study's findings and limits: Depth of sequencing was expected to influence donor clonotype sharing.

V lost 3 bases to trimming and J lost 6 bases; unmatched junction nucleotides: 17. The germline gives CDR1 SNHLY, CDR2 FYNNEI. There are 19 residues in the CDR3. For this clone: Its target is unknown. A far larger clone is just one base off, so this is likely a read error.

Profiling relied on immunoSEQ multiplex PCR, and the TCRdb table lists in-frame clones only, not all of them. The sample records about 1 million clones, around 74% being singletons. This TCR derives from a man younger than 35 in good health. Sequenced input: memory CD4+ T cells sorted from blood. Subset reported: CD45RA-negative fraction. This sequence joins TRBV2 and TRBJ2-1; 10 bases agree with TRBD2. The CDR3 DNA is TGTGCCAGCAGTGACTATTATAGGACTAGCGGAAGTCTTTGCAATGAGCAGTTCTTC. It yields the protein CASSDYYRTSGSLCNEQFF.